The T cell receptor (beta chain) described here comes from a study of blood T cells in healthy people across ages. Across the whole study: Template switching picked up about one barcoded beta molecule for each two T cells.

Germline lookup yields CDR1 SNHLY and CDR2 FYNNEI. V lost 4 bases, J lost 9 bases, and 13 bases lay in between. This CDR3 contains 13 residues. Next came a second PCR, run for roughly 6 to 11 cycles, which used a sample-barcoded 5' primer along with a J-beta primer mix. Each CDR3 protein is one row after TCRdb ran MiXCR on the 5' RACE reads. Here the sample spans fewer than 750,000 distinct CDR3 sequences, about 50% being singletons. Of note for this clonotype: Its antigen remains unidentified.

Overall study findings and caveats: Getting older went along with TCR beta diversity per million T cells dropping roughly linearly. Diversity figures derived from one million T cells were judged to underestimate the true value.

The V gene is TRBV2, the J gene TRBJ1-5; D remains unclear. The sample comprised blood. The sequence derives from a woman at least 80 years old in good health. This CDR3 is CASSVGGWGPQHF. CDR3 coding DNA: TGTGCCAGCAGTGTGGGAGGGTGGGGGCCCCAGCATTTT.